A single T cell receptor beta chain is shown here with its context. The antigen remains unidentified. The data derive from a study of shared clonotypes between healthy human individuals. Authors' data handling: Junction-only immunoSEQ data arrived without quality scores, meaning filtering differed. Measured with immunoSEQ multiplex PCR; TCRdb has only the in-frame clones, and not every one. D and trimming come from the DNA, and the V and J calls and clone size come from that table. Of about 480,000 clones in the sample, more than 65% were seen once. General study findings and limits: Only blood was sampled, and tissue TCR repertoires likely differ from blood ones. Few donors restricted represented genetic and exposure-history diversity.

Trimming took 2 bases from V and 7 from J, leaving 24 bases between them. Germline V lookup: CDR1 MNHNS, CDR2 SASEGT. The CDR3 covers 18 residues. Unsorted samples, those not sorted, used approximately 100 million PBMCs for genomic DNA. The TCR was taken from a woman aged 40 to 49 in good health. Some clones in this sample may be carry-over from other donors' samples. This rearrangement joins TRBV6-1 to TRBJ1-5; D not certain. The sample consisted of PBMCs. As DNA, the CDR3 is TGTGCCAGCAGTGAAAGAAGAGTAGTGTCGGGAAGGGTGCAGCCCCAGCATTTT. It yields the protein CASSERRVVSGRVQPQHF.